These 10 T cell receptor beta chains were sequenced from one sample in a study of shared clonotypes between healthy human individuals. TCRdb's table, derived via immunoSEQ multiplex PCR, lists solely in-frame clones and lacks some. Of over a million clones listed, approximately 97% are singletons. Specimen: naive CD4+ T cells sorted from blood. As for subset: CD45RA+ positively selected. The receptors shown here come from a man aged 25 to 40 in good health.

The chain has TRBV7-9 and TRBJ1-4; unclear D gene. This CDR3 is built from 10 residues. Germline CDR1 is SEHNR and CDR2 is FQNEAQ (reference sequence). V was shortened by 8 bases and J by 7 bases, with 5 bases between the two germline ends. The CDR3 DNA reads TGTGCCAGCGGAGGTGAAAAACTGTTTTTT. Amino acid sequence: CASGGEKLFF. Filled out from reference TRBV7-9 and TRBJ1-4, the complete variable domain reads DTGVSQNPRHKITKRGQNVTFRCDPISEHNRLYWYRQTLGQGPEFLTYFQNEAQLEKSRLLSDRFSAERPKGSFSTLEIQRTEQGDSAMYLCASGGEKLFFGSGTQLSVL.

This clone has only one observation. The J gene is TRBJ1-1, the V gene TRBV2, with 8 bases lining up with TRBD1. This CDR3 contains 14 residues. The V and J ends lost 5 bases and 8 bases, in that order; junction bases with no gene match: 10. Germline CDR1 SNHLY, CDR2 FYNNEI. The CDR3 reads CASSSRQGLGEAFF. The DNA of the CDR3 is TGTGCCAGCAGTAGTCGACAGGGGCTCGGAGAAGCTTTCTTT. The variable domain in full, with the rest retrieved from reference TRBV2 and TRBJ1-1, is EPEVTQTPSHQVTQMGQEVILRCVPISNHLYFYWYRQILGQKVEFLVSFYNNEISEKSEIFDDQFSVERPDGSNFTLKIRSTKLEDSAMYFCASSSRQGLGEAFFGQGTRLTVV.

CDR3 in amino acids: CASSVGPSIQYF. The CDR3 DNA sequence: TGTGCCAGCAGCGTGGGACCGAGCATTCAGTACTTC. The chain uses TRBV7-2 and TRBJ2-4; D might be TRBD1 or TRBD2, each matching 5 bases. Per germline, CDR1 SGHTA and CDR2 FQGNSA. Trimming removed 5 bases from V and 9 bases from J, with 11 bases in between. The CDR3 consists of 12 residues.

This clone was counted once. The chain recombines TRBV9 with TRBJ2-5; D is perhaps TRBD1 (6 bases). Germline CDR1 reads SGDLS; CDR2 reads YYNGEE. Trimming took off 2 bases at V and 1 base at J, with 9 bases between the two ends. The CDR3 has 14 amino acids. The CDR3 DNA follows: TGTGCCAGCAGCGTCCAGGGGCTCCAAGAGACCCAGTACTTC. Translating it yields CASSVQGLQETQYF.

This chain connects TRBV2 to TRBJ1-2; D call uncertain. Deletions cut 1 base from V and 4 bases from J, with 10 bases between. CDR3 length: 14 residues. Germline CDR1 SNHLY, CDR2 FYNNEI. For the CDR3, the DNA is TGTGCCAGCAGTGAAGTCCGCCTCCCCTATGGCTACACCTTC. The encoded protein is CASSEVRLPYGYTF.

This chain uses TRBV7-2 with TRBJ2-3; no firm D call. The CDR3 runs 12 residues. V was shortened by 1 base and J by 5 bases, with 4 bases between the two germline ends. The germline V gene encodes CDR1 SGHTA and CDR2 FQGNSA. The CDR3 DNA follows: TGTGCCAGCAGCTTAGTTGGAGATACGCAGTATTTT. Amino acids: CASSLVGDTQYF.

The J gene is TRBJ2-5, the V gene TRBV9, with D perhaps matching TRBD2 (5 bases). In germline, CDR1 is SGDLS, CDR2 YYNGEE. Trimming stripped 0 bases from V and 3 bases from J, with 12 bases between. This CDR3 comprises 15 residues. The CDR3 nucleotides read TGTGCCAGCAGCGTAGATTCGGGGATTGAAGAGACCCAGTACTTC. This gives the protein CASSVDSGIEETQYF.

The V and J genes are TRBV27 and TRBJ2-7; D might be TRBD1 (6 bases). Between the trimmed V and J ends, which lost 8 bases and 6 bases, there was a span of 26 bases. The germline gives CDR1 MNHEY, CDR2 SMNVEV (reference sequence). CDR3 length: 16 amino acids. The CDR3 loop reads CASRPKVGGDGAEQYF. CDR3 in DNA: TGTGCCAGCCGCCCAAAGGTTGGGGGCGATGGGGCCGAGCAGTACTTC.

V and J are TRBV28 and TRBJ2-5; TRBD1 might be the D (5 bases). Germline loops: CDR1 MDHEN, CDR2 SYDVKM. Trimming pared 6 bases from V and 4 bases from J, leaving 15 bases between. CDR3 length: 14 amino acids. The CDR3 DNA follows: TGTGCCAGCAGCCCTCTGGGGCGCGGAGAGACCCAGTACTTC. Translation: CASSPLGRGETQYF.

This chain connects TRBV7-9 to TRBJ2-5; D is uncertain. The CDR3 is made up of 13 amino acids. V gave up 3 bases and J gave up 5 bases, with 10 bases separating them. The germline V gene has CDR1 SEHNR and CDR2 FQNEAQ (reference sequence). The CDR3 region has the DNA TGTGCCAGCAGCTTCCGCGAGTACGAGACCCAGTACTTC. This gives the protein CASSFREYETQYF.